The clone carrying this TCR beta chain turned up a few times. How the authors handled the data: Amplification from reference gene primers served as the basis for estimated nucleated cell counts. Sequencing used immunoSEQ multiplex PCR; TCRdb keeps in-frame clones, though not all of them. V, J and clone size are taken as reported in that table, and D and trimming were inferred from the DNA itself. The sample carries a few hundred thousand clones, around 84% recorded once. Trimming shortened V by 0 bases and J by 4 bases, and 15 bases separated the two germline ends. This CDR3 is built from 16 residues. Germline assignment: CDR1 ENHRY and CDR2 SYGVKD. This sample is drawn from a study of blood T cell repertoires in COVID-19. Participant-given clinical history determined each cohort assignment.

The receptor comes from a woman between 45 and 60 years old who had recovered from COVID-19. Sequenced: PBMCs or T cells enriched from blood (not recorded which). This chain connects TRBV10-3 to TRBJ1-2, with D unresolved. CDR3 DNA: TGTGCCATCAGTGAGTCGACGAGGGCAGGCCCCTATGGCTACACCTTC. Translated: CAISESTRAGPYGYTF.